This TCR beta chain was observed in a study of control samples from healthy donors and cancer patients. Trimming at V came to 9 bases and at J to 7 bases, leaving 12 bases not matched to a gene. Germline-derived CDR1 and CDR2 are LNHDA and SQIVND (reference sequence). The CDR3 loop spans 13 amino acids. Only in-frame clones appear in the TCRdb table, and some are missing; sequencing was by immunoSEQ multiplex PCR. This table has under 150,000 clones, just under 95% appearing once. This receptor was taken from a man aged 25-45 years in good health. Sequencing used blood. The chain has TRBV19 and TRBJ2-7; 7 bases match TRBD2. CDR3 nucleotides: TGTGCCAGCGCTCGGGCGGGAGTGGGGGAGCAGTACTTC. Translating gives CASARAGVGEQYF.